The subject of this entry is one T cell receptor beta chain. The clone's antigen remains unknown. There are no base qualities to consult, and no much larger clone falls within one base. The time point label for this specimen denotes: baseline before first vaccination. Vaccinee samples came from UK trials COV001 and COV002, including a single-blind randomized controlled phase 2/3 trial of AZD1222 (ChAdOx1 nCoV-19) in healthy adults. Trial participant PBMC samples were collected at day 0 and day 28 after the second dose for TCRbeta chain sequencing. These data belong to a study of T cell responses to AZD1222 COVID-19 vaccine (dated by TCRdb to about 2021). Some background on the complete study: AZD1222 recipients with second doses at about 4 weeks or about 12 weeks were pooled, because spike-specific TCR depth and breadth did not differ between schedules. A total of around 240 trial participants underwent TCR sequencing, of whom about 210 had received two doses of AZD1222 and some 25 had received two doses of the MenACWY control vaccine. Trial participants were enrolled by age into subgroups of 18-55, 56-69 and 70-plus years, and 148, 28 and 57 TCR-sequenced participants, respectively, were included in these subgroups. Points the paper makes about the study in general: No day 14 peak-response samples were available, so repertoires were characterized only after the peak T cell response. The vaccine-associated CD4 TCRs covered the entire spike protein, and the dominant responses fell in regions 160-218 and 743-854. After two AZD1222 doses, both the breadth and the depth of spike-specific TCRs were significantly higher than at day 0 and than in MenACWY recipients. Participants were mostly white British, with more females than males. The authors suggested clonal diversity may have been underestimated. Conclusions about previously exposed vaccinees are limited, since just 5 or 6 AZD1222 recipients were seropositive for SARS-CoV-2 at baseline. The 56-69-year group was small, and its depth increase did not reach significance, likely because of low power. Reportedly, close to half of the unique spike-specific TCRs recognized epitopes lying outside the regions that are mutated in the B.1.351 and B.1.1.7 variants.

The CDR3 regions of human TCRbeta chains were analyzed by immunosequencing. Concerning the study's data processing: TCRs in the repertoires were matched against a reference library of SARS-CoV-2-specific TCRs that had been generated with the MIRA antigen-specificity platform. Breadth was defined as the fraction of unique TCRs that were SARS-CoV-2-associated, and depth was defined as the fraction of total T cells that were SARS-CoV-2-associated. Each spike-specific TCR was assigned to its reactive spike region and to a CD4 or CD8 class using the MIRA data. Log10-transformed breadth and depth values were compared by one-way ANOVA with Sidak's multiple comparisons tests. In TCRdb, the immuneACCESS table is reduced to in-frame sequences with V and J assigned. These tables do not hold every clone; where another copy was compared, an unresolved V gene accounts for under half, and the others remain unexplained. The DNA gave D and trimming, while V, J and clone size come from that table. The sample includes 150,000 to 200,000 clones, with approximately 90% observed a single time. The ten largest account for roughly 6% of the sample.

The germline V gene specifies KGHSH as CDR1 and LQKENI as CDR2. V gives up 2 bases and J gives up 8 bases, and the segment between their germline ends measures 24 bases. The CDR3 has 18 amino acids, counting the end cysteine and phenylalanine. The entry retains the CDR3 DNA only, 54 bases that are in frame from base 1. The V gene is TRBV18 and the J gene is TRBJ2-2; TRBD2 might be the D gene, on 6 matching bases. This clonotype was obtained from an adult in good health. The sample was peripheral blood, taken on day 0 of AZD1222 vaccination. The CDR3 protein: CASSPSIVGSFGGGELFF. The DNA sequence follows: TGTGCCAGCTCACCAAGCATCGTCGGTAGCTTCGGAGGGGGGGAGCTGTTTTTT.